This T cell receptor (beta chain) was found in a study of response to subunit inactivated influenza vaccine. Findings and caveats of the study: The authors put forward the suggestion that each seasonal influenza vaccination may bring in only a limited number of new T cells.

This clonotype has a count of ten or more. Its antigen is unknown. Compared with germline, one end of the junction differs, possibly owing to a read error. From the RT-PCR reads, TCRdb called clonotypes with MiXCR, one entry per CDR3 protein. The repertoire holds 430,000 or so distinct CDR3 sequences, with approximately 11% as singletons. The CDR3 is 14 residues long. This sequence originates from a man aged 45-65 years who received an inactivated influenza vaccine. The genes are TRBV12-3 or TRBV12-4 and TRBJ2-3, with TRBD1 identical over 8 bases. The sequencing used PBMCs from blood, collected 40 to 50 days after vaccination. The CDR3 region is CASSLATGADTQYF. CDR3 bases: TGTGCCAGCAGCTTAGCGACAGGGGCAGATACGCAGTATTTT.